The source of this T cell receptor beta chain is a study of shared clonotypes between healthy human individuals. The data were produced by immunoSEQ multiplex PCR, yet TCRdb's version contains in-frame clones alone and is incomplete. The profile covers around 650,000 clones, with approximately 96% appearing a single time and roughly 0.1% taken by the ten largest. Cells designated naive CD8 were CD45RO-negative and were positively selected for CCR7, with terminally differentiated effector memory CD45RA+ cells excluded. The germline V gene has CDR1 SGHRS and CDR2 YFSETQ. The CDR3 is 12 residues long. The V gene lost 6 bases and the J gene lost 6 bases, with 10 bases spanning the gap.

This receptor was identified in a woman between 25 and 40 years old in good health. The chain recombines TRBV5-1 with TRBJ2-1; D is perhaps TRBD1 or TRBD2 (5 bases each). Sequenced sample: naive CD8+ T cells sorted from blood. The CDR3 sequence: CASTGLTNEQFF. The CDR3 DNA follows: TGCGCCAGCACGGGGCTGACCAATGAGCAGTTCTTC.